This TCR beta chain was retrieved from a study of CD8+CD57+ T cells in acquired aplastic anemia. Across the study: An average of roughly 3 ug of DNA was obtained from sorted CD4+ and CD8+ cells.

The study, taken as a whole, reports: A set of some 28 CD8+ CDR3 sequences was shared between patients and controls, and these sequences appeared highly expressed in patients.

In the case of this clonotype: What it binds is unknown. Because the CDR3's place on the DNA is in doubt, the DNA is left out and the CDR3 is given as listed by TCRdb.

Including both end residues, the CDR3 is 15 amino acids long. Germline V gene data show CDR1 as SEHNR and CDR2 as FQNEAQ (reference sequence). Patients chosen for sequencing had shown CD8+CD57+ cell expansion by flow cytometry. Profiling of TCR beta VDJ combinations and CDR3 sequences used genomic DNA as template. One entry per CDR3 protein, called by TCRdb with MiXCR from the reads. The table has hundreds of thousands of distinct CDR3 sequences, 65% to 90% seen once. This sequence originates from a human donor with aplastic anemia. This sequence joins TRBV7-9 and TRBJ1-1. Material: sorted CD4+, CD8+, or CD8+CD57+ T cells (not recorded which) from PBMCs. The CDR3 here is CASSLVPRELFFAFF.